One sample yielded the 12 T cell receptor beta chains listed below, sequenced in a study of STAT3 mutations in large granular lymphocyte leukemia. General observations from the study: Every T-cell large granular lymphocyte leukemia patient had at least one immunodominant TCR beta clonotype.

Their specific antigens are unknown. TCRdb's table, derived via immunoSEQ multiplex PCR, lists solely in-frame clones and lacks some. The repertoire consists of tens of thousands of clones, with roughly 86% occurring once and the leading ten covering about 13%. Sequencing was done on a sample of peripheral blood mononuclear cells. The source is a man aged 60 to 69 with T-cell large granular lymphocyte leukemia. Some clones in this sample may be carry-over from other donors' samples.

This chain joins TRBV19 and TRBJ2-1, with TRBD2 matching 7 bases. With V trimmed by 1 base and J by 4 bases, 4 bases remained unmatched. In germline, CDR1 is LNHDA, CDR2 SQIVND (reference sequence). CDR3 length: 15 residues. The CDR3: CASSIGSGTYNEQFF. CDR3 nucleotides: TGTGCCAGTAGTATAGGGAGCGGGACTTACAATGAGCAGTTCTTC. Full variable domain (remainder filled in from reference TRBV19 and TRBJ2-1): DGGITQSPKYLFRKEGQNVTLSCEQNLNHDAMYWYRQDPGQGLRLIYYSQIVNDFQKGDIAEGYSVSREKKESFPLTVTSAQKNPTAFYLCASSIGSGTYNEQFFGPGTRLTVL.

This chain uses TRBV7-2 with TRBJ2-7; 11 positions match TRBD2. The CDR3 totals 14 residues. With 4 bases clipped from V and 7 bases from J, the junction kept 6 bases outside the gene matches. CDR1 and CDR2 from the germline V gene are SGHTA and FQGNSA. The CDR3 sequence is CASSSSGRRREQYF. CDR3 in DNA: TGTGCCAGCAGCTCTAGCGGGAGGAGGCGGGAGCAGTACTTC.

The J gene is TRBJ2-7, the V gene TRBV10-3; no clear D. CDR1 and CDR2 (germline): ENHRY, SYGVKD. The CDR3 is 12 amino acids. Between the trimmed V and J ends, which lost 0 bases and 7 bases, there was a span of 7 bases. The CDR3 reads CAISESYWEQYF. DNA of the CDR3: TGTGCCATCAGTGAGTCCTATTGGGAGCAGTACTTC.

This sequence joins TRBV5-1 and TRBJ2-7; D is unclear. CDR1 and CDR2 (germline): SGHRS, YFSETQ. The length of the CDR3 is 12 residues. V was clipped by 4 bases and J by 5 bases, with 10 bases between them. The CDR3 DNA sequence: TGCGCCAGCAGCCGAGATCGGGACGAGCAGTACTTC. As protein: CASSRDRDEQYF.

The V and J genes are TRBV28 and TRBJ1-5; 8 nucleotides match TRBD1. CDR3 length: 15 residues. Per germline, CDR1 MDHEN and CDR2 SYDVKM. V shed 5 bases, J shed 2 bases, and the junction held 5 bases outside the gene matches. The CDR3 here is CASSPGQGGNQPQHF. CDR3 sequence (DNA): TGTGCCAGCAGTCCTGGACAGGGAGGCAATCAGCCCCAGCATTTT.

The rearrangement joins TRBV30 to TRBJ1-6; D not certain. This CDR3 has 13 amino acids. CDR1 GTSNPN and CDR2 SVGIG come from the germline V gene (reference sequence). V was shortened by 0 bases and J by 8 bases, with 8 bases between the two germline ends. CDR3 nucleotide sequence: TGTGCCTGGAGTGTAGTTAGGGATTCACCCCTCCACTTT. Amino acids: CAWSVVRDSPLHF.

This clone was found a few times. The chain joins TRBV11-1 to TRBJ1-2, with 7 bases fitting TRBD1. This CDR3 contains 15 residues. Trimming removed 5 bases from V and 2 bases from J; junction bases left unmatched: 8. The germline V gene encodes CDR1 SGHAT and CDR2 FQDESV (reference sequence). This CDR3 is CASSPPRTGNYGYTF. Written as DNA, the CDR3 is TGTGCCAGCAGCCCCCCTCGGACAGGAAACTATGGCTACACCTTC.

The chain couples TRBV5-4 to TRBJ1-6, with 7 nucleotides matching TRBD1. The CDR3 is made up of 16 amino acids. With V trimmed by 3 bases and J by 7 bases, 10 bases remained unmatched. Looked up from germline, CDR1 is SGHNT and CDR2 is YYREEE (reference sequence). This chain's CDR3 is CASSSPEGARNSPLHF. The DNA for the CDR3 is TGTGCCAGCAGCTCGCCCGAGGGGGCACGGAATTCACCCCTCCACTTT.

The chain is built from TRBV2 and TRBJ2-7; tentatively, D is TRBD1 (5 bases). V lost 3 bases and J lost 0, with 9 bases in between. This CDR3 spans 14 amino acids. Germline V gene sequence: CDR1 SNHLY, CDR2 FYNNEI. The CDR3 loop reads CASSDQGTSYEQYF. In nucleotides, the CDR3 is TGTGCCAGCAGTGACCAGGGAACCTCCTACGAGCAGTACTTC.

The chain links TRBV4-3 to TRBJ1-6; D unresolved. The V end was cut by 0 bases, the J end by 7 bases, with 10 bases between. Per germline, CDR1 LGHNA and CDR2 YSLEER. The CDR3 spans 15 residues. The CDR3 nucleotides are TGCGCCAGCAGCCAAGATTGGCCGAAGAATTCACCCCTCCACTTT. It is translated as CASSQDWPKNSPLHF.

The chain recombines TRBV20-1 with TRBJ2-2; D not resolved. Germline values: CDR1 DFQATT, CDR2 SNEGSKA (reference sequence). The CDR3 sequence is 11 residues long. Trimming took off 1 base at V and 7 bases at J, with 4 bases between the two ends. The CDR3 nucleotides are TGCAGTGCTAGAGTAGTCGGGGAGCTGTTTTTT. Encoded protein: CSARVVGELFF.

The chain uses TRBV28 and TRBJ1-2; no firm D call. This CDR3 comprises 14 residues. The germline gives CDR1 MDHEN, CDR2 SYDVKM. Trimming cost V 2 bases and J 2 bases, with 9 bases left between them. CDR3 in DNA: TGTGCCAGCAGTTTAGGAGAAGGGAACTATGGCTACACCTTC. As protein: CASSLGEGNYGYTF.